Shown below are 29 T cell receptor beta chains from a single sample sequenced in a study of blood T cell repertoires in COVID-19. Data came from immunoSEQ multiplex PCR; TCRdb stores just in-frame clones and leaves some out. Counted here are around 82,000 clones, about nine tenths occurring once; the ten biggest clones make up around 12%. Specimen: peripheral blood. The receptors shown here come from a man aged 65 to 85 with active or convalescent COVID-19.

This chain joins TRBV19 and TRBJ2-7; 7 bases line up with TRBD1. CDR3 length equals 15 residues. The J segment lost 0 bases and the V segment lost 3 bases, leaving 5 bases of the junction unmatched. The germline CDR1 and CDR2 sequences are LNHDA and SQIVND (reference sequence). The CDR3 nucleotides read TGTGCCAGTAGTATTCTCCGGGACAGCTCCTACGAGCAGTACTTC. This sequence encodes CASSILRDSSYEQYF.

V is TRBV21-1 and J is TRBJ1-5; the D call in the table, TRBD1, was not verified against the DNA. TRBV21-1 is a pseudogene locus. The CDR3 loop spans 10 amino acids. The CDR3 DNA reads TGTGCCAGCCAGGGGCAGCCCCAGCATTTT. This gives the protein CASQGQPQHF.

The J gene is TRBJ1-6, the V gene TRBV27, with D unclear. CDR3 size: 15 residues. The V end lost 5 bases, the J end lost 0 bases, and 8 bases lay between the germline ends. Per the germline V gene, CDR1 is MNHEY and CDR2 is SMNVEV (reference sequence). The CDR3 loop reads CASSPTSSYNSPLHF. CDR3 bases: TGTGCCAGCAGTCCCACGAGCTCCTATAATTCACCCCTCCACTTT.

The chain uses TRBV6-5 and TRBJ1-4; D not certain. Germline V gene lookup returns CDR1 MNHEY and CDR2 SVGAGI. Trimming removed 6 bases from V and 2 bases from J, with 10 bases in between. The CDR3 totals 14 residues. CDR3 nucleotide sequence: TGTGCCAGCAGCCTGTTCGGGACTAATGAAAAACTGTTTTTT. It yields the protein CASSLFGTNEKLFF.

The chain joins TRBV4-3 to TRBJ2-3; 9 bases map to TRBD2. Germline lookup yields CDR1 LGHNA and CDR2 YSLEER. There are 14 residues in the CDR3. V lost 0 bases, J lost 12 bases, and 7 bases stayed unmatched. The CDR3 DNA reads as TGCGCCAGCAGCCAAGATACAGCGGGGGGCGCTCAGTATTTT. This codes for CASSQDTAGGAQYF.

The chain uses TRBV9 and TRBJ2-7; D is ambiguous. Germline V gene data show CDR1 as SGDLS and CDR2 as YYNGEE. Trimming pared 4 bases from V and 2 bases from J, leaving 13 bases between. The CDR3 is 14 amino acids. CDR3 DNA sequence: TGTGCCAGCAGCCCCCGCCAGGCCACCTACGAGCAGTACTTC. Its protein is CASSPRQATYEQYF.

This sequence joins TRBV5-5 and TRBJ1-2, with D uncertain. The CDR3 sequence is 16 residues long. Germline lookup yields CDR1 SGHKS and CDR2 YYEKEE (reference sequence). V gave up 4 bases and J gave up 4 bases, with 20 bases separating them. CDR3 sequence reads: CASSPGGRQRSYGYTF. In DNA, the CDR3 is TGTGCCAGCAGCCCCGGAGGCAGGCAGAGGTCCTATGGCTACACCTTC.

The chain combines TRBV24-1 with TRBJ1-1, with D hard to call. The CDR3 runs 12 residues. Looked up from germline, CDR1 is KGHDR and CDR2 is SFDVKD. V lost 9 bases and J lost 5, with 12 bases in between. The CDR3 DNA reads TGTGCCACCGGAGACGGTGGGACTGAAGCTTTCTTT. It yields the protein CATGDGGTEAFF.

This chain joins TRBV28 and TRBJ1-6; D is possibly TRBD1 (6 bases). V shed 3 bases and J shed 6 bases, with 24 bases lying between them. CDR3 length equals 19 residues. The V gene's germline CDR1 is MDHEN and CDR2 SYDVKM. The CDR3 loop reads CASSLQGRVVTGINSPLHF. Here the CDR3 DNA reads TGTGCCAGCAGTTTGCAGGGGAGGGTGGTCACAGGGATTAATTCACCCCTCCACTTT.

The count of this clone is one. The CDR3 DNA follows: TGTGCCAGCAGCCAGGGACAGGGGGTATTTGGCTACACCTTC. It yields the protein CASSQGQGVFGYTF. This chain connects TRBV6-5 to TRBJ1-2, with 11 nucleotides matching TRBD1. Germline V gene sequence: CDR1 MNHEY, CDR2 SVGAGI. CDR3 length equals 14 residues. Trimming took 6 bases from V and 7 from J; bases not matched to a gene: 7.

The chain joins TRBV6-5 to TRBJ1-2, with D tentatively TRBD1 (5 bases). Germline lookup yields CDR1 MNHEY and CDR2 SVGAGI. Trimming stripped 5 bases from V and 4 bases from J, with 11 bases between. This CDR3 region has 13 residues. The CDR3 here is CASSNRKFYGYTF. CDR3 nucleotide sequence: TGTGCCAGCAGTAACAGGAAGTTCTATGGCTACACCTTC.

The chain employs TRBV19 and TRBJ2-1; 7 nucleotides line up with TRBD1. V lost 7 bases and J lost 6; bases outside the gene matches: 3. This CDR3 has 12 residues. CDR1 and CDR2 (germline): LNHDA, SQIVND (reference sequence). The CDR3 reads CASTPGGNEQFF. The CDR3, as DNA: TGTGCCAGTACCCCAGGGGGCAATGAGCAGTTCTTC.

This chain links TRBV7-8 with TRBJ1-1; D remains ambiguous. Between the trimmed V and J ends, which lost 0 bases and 1 base, there was a span of 6 bases. The CDR3 has 14 amino acids. Germline CDR1 SGHVS, CDR2 FQNEAQ. The CDR3 DNA follows: TGTGCCAGCAGCTTAGCCGGGTGGAACACTGAAGCTTTCTTT. It yields the protein CASSLAGWNTEAFF.

This sequence joins TRBV6-6 and TRBJ1-3; the D gene is possibly TRBD1 (5 bases). The V and J ends lost 3 bases and 0 bases respectively, with 12 bases between them. The CDR3 is made up of 16 amino acids. CDR1 is MNHNY, CDR2 SVGAGI, per germline (reference sequence). CDR3 in amino acids: CASSYVGGGSGNTIYF. The CDR3 DNA is TGTGCCAGCAGTTATGTGGGGGGAGGCTCTGGAAACACCATATATTTT.

The chain carries TRBV28 and TRBJ2-7, with TRBD1 as a possible D gene (9 bases). Germline loops: CDR1 MDHEN, CDR2 SYDVKM. CDR3 length: 14 residues. V dropped 9 bases and J dropped 3 bases, with 18 bases sitting between them. The CDR3 is CASFGGGQGYEQYF. In nucleotides, the CDR3 is TGTGCCAGTTTCGGGGGGGGACAGGGCTACGAGCAGTACTTC.

This clone has just a few counts. The chain uses TRBV18 and TRBJ2-3; D is uncertain. This CDR3 contains 12 residues. Trimming took 3 bases from V and 2 from J, leaving 3 bases between them. Germline V gene sequence: CDR1 KGHSH, CDR2 LQKENI. CDR3 sequence (DNA): TGTGCCAGCTCACCCATCACAGATACGCAGTATTTT. Protein sequence: CASSPITDTQYF.

The chain couples TRBV11-2 to TRBJ1-1, with no clear D. V was pared by 5 bases and J by 1 base, with 11 bases between. CDR3 length: 14 residues. Germline CDR1 reads SGHAT; CDR2 reads FQNNGV. The CDR3 is CASSPSQANTEAFF. Here the CDR3 DNA reads TGTGCCAGCAGCCCGTCCCAGGCGAACACTGAAGCTTTCTTT. The variable domain in full, completed from reference TRBV11-2 and TRBJ1-1, reads EAGVAQSPRYKIIEKRQSVAFWCNPISGHATLYWYQQILGQGPKLLIQFQNNGVVDDSQLPKDRFSAERLKGVDSTLKIQPAKLEDSAVYLCASSPSQANTEAFFGQGTRLTVV.

This chain links TRBV6-5 with TRBJ1-5; D not resolved. CDR1 and CDR2 from the germline V gene are MNHEY and SVGAGI. V was shortened by 3 bases and J by 2 bases, with 8 bases between the two germline ends. The CDR3 length is 14 residues. This CDR3 is CASSYRTGNQPQHF. CDR3 sequence (DNA): TGTGCCAGCAGTTATAGAACAGGCAATCAGCCCCAGCATTTT.

The rearrangement joins TRBV3-1 (or the pseudogene TRBV3-2) to TRBJ1-2; 9 positions agree with TRBD1. This CDR3 has 15 residues. V shed 4 bases and J 5 bases; nucleotides not matched to a gene: 8. The germline V gene has CDR1 LGHDT and CDR2 YNNKEL (reference sequence). CDR3 residues: CASSPQGAGYYGYTF. For the CDR3, the DNA is TGTGCCAGCAGCCCACAGGGGGCGGGATATTATGGCTACACCTTC.

CDR3 sequence: CASSRWTGSGEQFF. DNA for the CDR3: TGTGCCAGCAGCCGCTGGACAGGGAGCGGGGAGCAGTTCTTC. The chain links TRBV5-5 to TRBJ2-1; 8 bases agree with TRBD1. V gave up 4 bases and J gave up 10 bases; unmatched junction bases: 10. The germline V gene encodes CDR1 SGHKS and CDR2 YYEKEE (reference sequence). The CDR3 has 14 residues.

In this sample, this clone turned up a few times. This chain connects TRBV4-3 to TRBJ1-1; D uncertain. The V and J ends lost 5 bases and 4 bases respectively, with 11 bases between them. This CDR3 spans 13 amino acids. The germline CDR1 and CDR2 sequences are LGHNA and YSLEER. The CDR3 sequence: CASSSVVTTEAFF. For the CDR3, the DNA is TGCGCCAGCAGCTCCGTAGTTACCACTGAAGCTTTCTTT.

The CDR3, as DNA: TGCAGCGTTCGACAGGGGACGAGCACAGATACGCAGTATTTT. Translated, it gives CSVRQGTSTDTQYF. The chain recombines TRBV29-1 with TRBJ2-3; 8 bases map to TRBD1. The CDR3 sequence is 14 residues long. V lost 5 bases and J lost 0; bases outside the gene matches: 4. Germline assignment: CDR1 SQVTM and CDR2 ANQGSEA.

The gene calls are TRBV4-1 and TRBJ2-1; D is possibly TRBD1 (7 bases). This CDR3 region has 15 residues. Per the germline V gene, CDR1 is MGHRA and CDR2 is YSYEKL. Trimming removed 1 base from V and 7 bases from J, with 14 bases in between. In nucleotides, the CDR3 is TGCGCCAGCAGCCAAGCAGGGGGGCTTACGAATGAGCAGTTCTTC. Its protein product is CASSQAGGLTNEQFF.

The genes are TRBV29-1 and TRBJ2-2; 8 nucleotides line up with TRBD2. Per the germline V gene, CDR1 is SQVTM and CDR2 is ANQGSEA. J lost 4 bases, V lost 1 base, and 5 bases had no gene match. The CDR3 runs to 15 residues. As DNA, the CDR3 is TGCAGCGTTGAAGCGGGGGGGCGGAGCACCGGGGAGCTGTTTTTT. It specifies CSVEAGGRSTGELFF.

The rearrangement joins TRBV24-1 to TRBJ1-3; D perhaps matches TRBD1 (6 bases). The CDR3 spans 15 residues. V was shortened by 3 bases and J by 4 bases, with 12 bases between the two germline ends. In germline, CDR1 is KGHDR, CDR2 SFDVKD. Written as DNA, the CDR3 is TGTGCCACCAGTGATCCACAGGGTACAGGAAACACCATATATTTT. Its protein is CATSDPQGTGNTIYF.

Only a few counts were recorded for this clone. V and J are TRBV5-1 and TRBJ1-2, with 7 bases fitting TRBD1. This CDR3 spans 14 amino acids. The germline gives CDR1 SGHRS, CDR2 YFSETQ. V lost 5 bases, J lost 6 bases, and 10 bases stayed unmatched. DNA for the CDR3: TGCGCCAGCAGAATACAGGGGCTGGTCAATGGCTACACCTTC. This translates into CASRIQGLVNGYTF. Supplemented by reference TRBV5-1 and TRBJ1-2, the full variable domain reads KAGVTQTPRYLIKTRGQQVTLSCSPISGHRSVSWYQQTPGQGLQFLFEYFSETQRNKGNFPGRFSGRQFSNSRSEMNVSTLELGDSALYLCASRIQGLVNGYTFGSGTRLTVV.

The V gene is TRBV27, the J gene TRBJ1-6; D is perhaps TRBD1 (5 bases). The germline CDR1 and CDR2 sequences are MNHEY and SMNVEV (reference sequence). Trimming cost V 0 bases and J 10 bases, with 13 bases left between them. This CDR3 has 15 residues. In nucleotides, the CDR3 is TGTGCCAGCAGTTTATCGGAGGGACGGGCCTCACCCCTCCACTTT. It codes for CASSLSEGRASPLHF.

This clone was seen a single time. This chain uses TRBV29-1 with TRBJ2-2; D perhaps matches TRBD2 (6 bases). The V gene's germline CDR1 is SQVTM and CDR2 ANQGSEA. V was cut by 4 bases and J by 5 bases, with 11 bases left in between. The CDR3 length is 13 residues. CDR3 sequence reads: CSVATGATGELFF. CDR3 bases: TGCAGCGTTGCCACGGGAGCGACCGGGGAGCTGTTTTTT.

The V call is TRBV5-1, the J call TRBJ2-5; D gene uncertain. Germline loops: CDR1 SGHRS, CDR2 YFSETQ. This CDR3 spans 14 amino acids. V lost 4 bases to trimming and J lost 1 base, with 11 bases between them. The CDR3 protein is CASSLLSFQETQYF. CDR3 DNA: TGCGCCAGCAGCCTCCTATCCTTCCAAGAGACCCAGTACTTC.